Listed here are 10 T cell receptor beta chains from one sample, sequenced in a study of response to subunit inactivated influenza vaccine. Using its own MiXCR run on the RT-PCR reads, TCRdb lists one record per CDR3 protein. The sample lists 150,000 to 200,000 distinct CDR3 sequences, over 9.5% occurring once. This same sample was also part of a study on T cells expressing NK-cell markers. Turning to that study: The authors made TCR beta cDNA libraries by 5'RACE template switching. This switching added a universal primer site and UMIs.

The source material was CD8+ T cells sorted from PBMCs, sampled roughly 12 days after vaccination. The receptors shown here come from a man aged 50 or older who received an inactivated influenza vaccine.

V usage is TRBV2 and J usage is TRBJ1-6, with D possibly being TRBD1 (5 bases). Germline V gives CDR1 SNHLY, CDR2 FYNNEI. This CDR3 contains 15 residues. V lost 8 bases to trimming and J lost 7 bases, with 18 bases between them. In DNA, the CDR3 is TGTGCCAGCGGGGGAGAGTGGCTAGGGAATTCACCCCTCCACTTT. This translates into CASGGEWLGNSPLHF.

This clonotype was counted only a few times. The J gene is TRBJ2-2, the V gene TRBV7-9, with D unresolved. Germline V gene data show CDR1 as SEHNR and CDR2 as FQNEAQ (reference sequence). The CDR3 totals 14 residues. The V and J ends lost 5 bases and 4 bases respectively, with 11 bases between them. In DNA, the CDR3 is TGTGCCAGCAGCCCCAGACAATCCACCGGGGAGCTGTTTTTT. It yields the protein CASSPRQSTGELFF.

Written as DNA, the CDR3 is TGTGCCAGCAGCTCGGACTGGGGTAGAGGAAACACCATATATTTT. Its protein product is CASSSDWGRGNTIYF. V usage is TRBV7-6 and J usage is TRBJ1-3; D is unresolved. CDR1 is SGHVS and CDR2 is FNYEAQ in the germline V gene. This CDR3 has 15 amino acids. Deletions cut 4 bases from V and 4 bases from J, with 14 bases between.

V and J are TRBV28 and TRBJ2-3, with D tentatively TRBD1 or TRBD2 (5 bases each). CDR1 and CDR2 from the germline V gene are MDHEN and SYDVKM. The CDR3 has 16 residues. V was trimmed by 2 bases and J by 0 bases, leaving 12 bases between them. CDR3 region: CASSLPRDDSTDTQYF. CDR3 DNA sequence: TGTGCCAGCAGTTTACCCAGGGACGATAGCACAGATACGCAGTATTTT.

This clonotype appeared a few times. The CDR3 sequence: CATSDYGSPEDTQYF. The CDR3 DNA sequence: TGTGCCACCAGTGATTACGGAAGCCCCGAAGATACGCAGTATTTT. The rearrangement uses TRBV24-1 and TRBJ2-3; no reliable D call. The CDR3 contains 15 residues. V was cut by 2 bases and J by 5 bases, with 13 bases left in between. CDR1 and CDR2 from the germline V gene are KGHDR and SFDVKD.

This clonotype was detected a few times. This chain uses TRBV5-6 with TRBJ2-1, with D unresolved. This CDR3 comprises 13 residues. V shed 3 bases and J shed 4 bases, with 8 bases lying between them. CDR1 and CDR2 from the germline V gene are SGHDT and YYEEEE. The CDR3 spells CASSSADYNEQFF. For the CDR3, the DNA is TGTGCCAGCAGCTCCGCGGATTACAATGAGCAGTTCTTC.

The CDR3 here is CASSPWTSGTYEQYF. CDR3 in DNA: TGTGCCAGCAGCCCCTGGACTAGCGGAACCTACGAGCAGTACTTC. J is TRBJ2-7 and V is TRBV7-8, with 10 bases matching TRBD2. The CDR3 runs 15 residues. Germline loops: CDR1 SGHVS, CDR2 FQNEAQ. With V trimmed by 5 bases and J by 2 bases, 6 bases remained unmatched.

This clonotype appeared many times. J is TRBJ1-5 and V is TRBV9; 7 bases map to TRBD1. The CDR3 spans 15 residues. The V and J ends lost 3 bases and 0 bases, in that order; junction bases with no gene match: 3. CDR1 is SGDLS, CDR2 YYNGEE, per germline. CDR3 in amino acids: CASSGTGDSNQPQHF. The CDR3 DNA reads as TGTGCCAGCAGCGGCACAGGGGATAGCAATCAGCCCCAGCATTTT.

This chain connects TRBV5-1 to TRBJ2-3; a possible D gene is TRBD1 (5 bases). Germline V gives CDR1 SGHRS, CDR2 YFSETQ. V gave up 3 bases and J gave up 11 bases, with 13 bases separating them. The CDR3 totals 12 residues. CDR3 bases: TGCGCCAGCAGCTGGACCCCAGGGTTGCAGTATTTT. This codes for CASSWTPGLQYF.

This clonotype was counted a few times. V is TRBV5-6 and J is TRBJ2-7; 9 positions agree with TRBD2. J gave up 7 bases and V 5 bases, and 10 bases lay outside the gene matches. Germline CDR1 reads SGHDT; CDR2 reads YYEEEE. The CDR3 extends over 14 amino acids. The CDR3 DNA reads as TGTGCCAGCAGGTCAGCGGGGGGCGTGGATGAGCAGTACTTC. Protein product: CASRSAGGVDEQYF.